This T cell receptor (beta chain) was captured by sequencing in a study of T cells after yellow fever vaccination. Each CDR3 protein is one row after TCRdb ran MiXCR on the 5' RACE reads. The repertoire holds 400,000 or so distinct CDR3 sequences, with under 7.5% as singletons. This clonotype was recorded many times. Losses at the gene ends were 0 bases for V and 0 bases for J; bases not matched to a gene: 2. This CDR3 is built from 15 residues. Germline assignment: CDR1 LGHNA and CDR2 YNFKEQ. This sequence joins TRBV4-2 and TRBJ2-7, with 7 bases matching TRBD2. The material was PBMCs, obtained 5 days after the yellow fever booster vaccination. The sequence came from a man in his thirties or forties who received the YFV17D yellow fever vaccine. The CDR3 loop reads CASSQDIAGSYEQYF. The CDR3 bases are TGTGCCAGCAGCCAAGATATAGCGGGCTCCTACGAGCAGTACTTC.